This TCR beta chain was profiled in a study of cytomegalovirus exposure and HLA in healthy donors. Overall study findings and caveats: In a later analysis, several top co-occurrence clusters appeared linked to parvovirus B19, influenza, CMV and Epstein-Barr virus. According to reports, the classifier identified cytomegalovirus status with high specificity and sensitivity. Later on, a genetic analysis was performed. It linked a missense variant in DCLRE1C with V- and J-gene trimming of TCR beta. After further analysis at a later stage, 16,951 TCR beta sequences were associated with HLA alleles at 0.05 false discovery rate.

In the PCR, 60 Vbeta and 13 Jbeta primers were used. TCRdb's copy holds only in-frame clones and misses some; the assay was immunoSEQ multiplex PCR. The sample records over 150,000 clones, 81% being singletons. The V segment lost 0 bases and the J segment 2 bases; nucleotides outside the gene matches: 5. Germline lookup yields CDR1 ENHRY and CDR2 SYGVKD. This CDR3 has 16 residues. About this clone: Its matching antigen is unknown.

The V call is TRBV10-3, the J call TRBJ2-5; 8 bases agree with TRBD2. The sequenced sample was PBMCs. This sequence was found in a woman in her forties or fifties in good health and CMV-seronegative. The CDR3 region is CAISESWTSPQETQYF. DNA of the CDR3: TGTGCCATCAGTGAGTCCTGGACTAGCCCACAAGAGACCCAGTACTTC.